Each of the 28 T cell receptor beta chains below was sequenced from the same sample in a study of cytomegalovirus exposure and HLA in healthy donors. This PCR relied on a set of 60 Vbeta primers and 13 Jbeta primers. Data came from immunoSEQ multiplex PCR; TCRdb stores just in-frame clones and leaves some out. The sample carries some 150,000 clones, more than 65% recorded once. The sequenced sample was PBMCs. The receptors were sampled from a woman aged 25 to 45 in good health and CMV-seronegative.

The CDR3 loop reads CASSPLSGANTDTQYF. In DNA, the CDR3 is TGTGCCAGCAGCCCACTTAGCGGGGCGAACACAGATACGCAGTATTTT. This chain connects TRBV7-6 to TRBJ2-3, with TRBD2 identical over 8 bases. V was clipped by 5 bases and J by 2 bases; unmatched bases: 9. Looked up from germline, CDR1 is SGHVS and CDR2 is FNYEAQ. The CDR3 is 16 amino acids.

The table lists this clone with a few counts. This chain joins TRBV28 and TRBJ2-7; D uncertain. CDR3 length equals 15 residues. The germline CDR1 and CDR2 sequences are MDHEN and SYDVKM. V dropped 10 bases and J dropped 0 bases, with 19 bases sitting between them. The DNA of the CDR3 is TGTGCCACCATTAGCCATATTAATCTCTCCTACGAGCAGTACTTC. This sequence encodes CATISHINLSYEQYF.

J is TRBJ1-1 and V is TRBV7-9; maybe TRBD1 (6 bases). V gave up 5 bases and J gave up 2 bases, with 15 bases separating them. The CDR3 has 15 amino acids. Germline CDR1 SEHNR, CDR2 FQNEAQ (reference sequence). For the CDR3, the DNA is TGTGCCAGCAGCCGCCGACAGGCCGTTAACACTGAAGCTTTCTTT. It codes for CASSRRQAVNTEAFF.

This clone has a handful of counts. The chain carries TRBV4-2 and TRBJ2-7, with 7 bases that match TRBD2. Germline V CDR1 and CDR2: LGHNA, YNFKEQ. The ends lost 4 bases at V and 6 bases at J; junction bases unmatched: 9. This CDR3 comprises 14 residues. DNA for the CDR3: TGTGCCAGCAGCCCGGGCGGGAGCTCAAGCGAGCAGTACTTC. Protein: CASSPGGSSSEQYF.

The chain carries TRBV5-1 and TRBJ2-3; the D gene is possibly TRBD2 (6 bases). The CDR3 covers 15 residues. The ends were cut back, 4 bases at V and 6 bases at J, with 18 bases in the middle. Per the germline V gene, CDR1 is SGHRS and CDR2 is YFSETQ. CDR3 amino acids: CASSPVGTPVDTQYF. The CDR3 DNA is TGCGCCAGCAGCCCGGTCGGGACTCCTGTGGATACGCAGTATTTT.

CDR3 DNA sequence: TGTGCCAGCAGCGTAGATGGACAGGGGGACACCGGGGAGCTGTTTTTT. Amino acid sequence: CASSVDGQGDTGELFF. This chain connects TRBV9 to TRBJ2-2, with TRBD1 matching 10 bases. Germline CDR1 is SGDLS and CDR2 is YYNGEE. The CDR3 has 16 amino acids. J lost 3 bases, V lost 0 bases, and 2 bases had no gene match.

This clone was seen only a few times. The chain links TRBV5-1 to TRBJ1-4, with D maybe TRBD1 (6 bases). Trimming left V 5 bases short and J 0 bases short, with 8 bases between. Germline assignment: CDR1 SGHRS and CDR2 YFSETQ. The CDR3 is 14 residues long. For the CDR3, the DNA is TGCGCCAGCAGTTGGACAGCAACTAATGAAAAACTGTTTTTT. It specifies CASSWTATNEKLFF. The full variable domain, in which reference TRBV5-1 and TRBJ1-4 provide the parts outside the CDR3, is KAGVTQTPRYLIKTRGQQVTLSCSPISGHRSVSWYQQTPGQGLQFLFEYFSETQRNKGNFPGRFSGRQFSNSRSEMNVSTLELGDSALYLCASSWTATNEKLFFGSGTQLSVL.

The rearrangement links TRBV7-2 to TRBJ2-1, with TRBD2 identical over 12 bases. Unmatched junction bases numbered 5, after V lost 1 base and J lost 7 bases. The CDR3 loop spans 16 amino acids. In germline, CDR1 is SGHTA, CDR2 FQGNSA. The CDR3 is CASSLVLAGGPNEQFF. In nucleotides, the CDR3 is TGTGCCAGCAGCTTAGTTCTAGCGGGAGGGCCAAATGAGCAGTTCTTC.

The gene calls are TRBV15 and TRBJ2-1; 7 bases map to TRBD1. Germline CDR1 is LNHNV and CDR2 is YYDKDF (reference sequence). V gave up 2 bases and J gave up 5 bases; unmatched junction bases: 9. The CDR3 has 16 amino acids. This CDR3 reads CATSRHTGTANNEQFF. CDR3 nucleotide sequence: TGTGCCACCAGCAGACACACCGGGACAGCAAACAATGAGCAGTTCTTC.

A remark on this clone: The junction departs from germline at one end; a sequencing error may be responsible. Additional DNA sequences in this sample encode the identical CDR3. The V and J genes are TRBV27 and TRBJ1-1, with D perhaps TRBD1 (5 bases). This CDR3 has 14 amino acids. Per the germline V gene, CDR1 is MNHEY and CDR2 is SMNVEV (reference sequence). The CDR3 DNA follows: TGTGCTAGCAGTCAGGGTACAGGGAACACTGAAGCTTTCTTT. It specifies CASSQGTGNTEAFF.

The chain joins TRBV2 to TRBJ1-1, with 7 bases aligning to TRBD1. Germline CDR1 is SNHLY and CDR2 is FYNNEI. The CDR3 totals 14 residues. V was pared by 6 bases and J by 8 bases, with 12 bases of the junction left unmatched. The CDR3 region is CASSLRGHVPEAFF. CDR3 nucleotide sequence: TGTGCCAGCAGCCTTAGGGGGCATGTCCCCGAAGCTTTCTTT.

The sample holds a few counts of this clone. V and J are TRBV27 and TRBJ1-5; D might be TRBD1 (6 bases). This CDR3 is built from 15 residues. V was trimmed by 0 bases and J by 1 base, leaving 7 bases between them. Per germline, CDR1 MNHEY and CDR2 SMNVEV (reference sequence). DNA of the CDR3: TGTGCCAGCAGTTTATCTGGACAGAGCAATCAGCCCCAGCATTTT. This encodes CASSLSGQSNQPQHF.

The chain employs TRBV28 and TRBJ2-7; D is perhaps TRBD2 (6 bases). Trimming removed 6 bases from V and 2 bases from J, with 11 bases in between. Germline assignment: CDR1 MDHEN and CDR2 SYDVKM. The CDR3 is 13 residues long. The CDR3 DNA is TGTGCCAGCAGCTGGGGGGAGACCTACGAGCAGTACTTC. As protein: CASSWGETYEQYF.

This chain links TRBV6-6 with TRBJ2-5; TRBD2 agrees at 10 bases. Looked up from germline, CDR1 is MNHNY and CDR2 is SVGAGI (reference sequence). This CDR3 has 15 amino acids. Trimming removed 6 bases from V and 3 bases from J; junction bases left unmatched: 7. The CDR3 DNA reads TGTGCCAGCAGGCGAGACCTAGCGGGGGAAGAGACCCAGTACTTC. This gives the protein CASRRDLAGEETQYF.

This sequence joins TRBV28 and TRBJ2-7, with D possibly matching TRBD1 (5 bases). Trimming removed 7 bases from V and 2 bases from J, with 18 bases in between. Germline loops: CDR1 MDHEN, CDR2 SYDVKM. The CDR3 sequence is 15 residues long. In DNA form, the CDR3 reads TGTGCCAGCACCCATGGGGCACAGTCCCCCTACGAGCAGTACTTC. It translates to CASTHGAQSPYEQYF.

CDR3 region: CASSRDTLGNQPQHF. CDR3 DNA sequence: TGTGCCAGCAGCCGGGACACTCTTGGCAATCAGCCCCAGCATTTT. V gene TRBV7-9 combines with J gene TRBJ1-5, with a weak D call TRBD1 (6 bases). Trimming cost V 5 bases and J 2 bases, with 13 bases left between them. The CDR3 consists of 15 residues. The germline V gene has CDR1 SEHNR and CDR2 FQNEAQ (reference sequence).

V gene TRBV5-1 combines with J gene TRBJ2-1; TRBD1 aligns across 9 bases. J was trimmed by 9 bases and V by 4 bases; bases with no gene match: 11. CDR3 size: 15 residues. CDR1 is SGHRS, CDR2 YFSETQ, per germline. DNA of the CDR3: TGCGCCAGCAGCGCTACGACAGGGGGGTATGCTGAGCAGTTCTTC. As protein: CASSATTGGYAEQFF.

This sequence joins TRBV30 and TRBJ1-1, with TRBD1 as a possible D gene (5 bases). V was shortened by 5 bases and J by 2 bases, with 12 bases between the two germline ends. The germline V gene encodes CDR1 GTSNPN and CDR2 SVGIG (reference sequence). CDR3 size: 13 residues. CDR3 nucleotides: TGTGCCTGGGCCAGGGATTTAAACACTGAAGCTTTCTTT. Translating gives CAWARDLNTEAFF.

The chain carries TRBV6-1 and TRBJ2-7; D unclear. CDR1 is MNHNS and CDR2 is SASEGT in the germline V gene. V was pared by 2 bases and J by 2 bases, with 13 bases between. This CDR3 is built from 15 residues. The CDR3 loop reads CASSEMAVEAYEQYF. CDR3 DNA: TGTGCCAGCAGTGAAATGGCGGTCGAGGCCTACGAGCAGTACTTC.

CDR3 DNA sequence: TGCGCCAGCAGCTCCATGACAGGGACTAACACCGGGGAGCTGTTTTTT. The encoded protein is CASSSMTGTNTGELFF. The chain uses TRBV5-1 and TRBJ2-2, with D possibly TRBD1 on 7 matching bases. The germline CDR1 and CDR2 sequences are SGHRS and YFSETQ. This CDR3 contains 16 residues. The V gene lost 3 bases and the J gene lost 2 bases, with 14 bases spanning the gap.

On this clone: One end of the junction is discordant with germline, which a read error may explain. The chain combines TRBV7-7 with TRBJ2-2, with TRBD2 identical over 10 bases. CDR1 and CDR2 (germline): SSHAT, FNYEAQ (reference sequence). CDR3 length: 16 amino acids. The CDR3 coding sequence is TGTGCTAGCAGCTTACGTAGCGGGGGGCGGACCGGGGAGCTGTTTTTT. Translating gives CASSLRSGGRTGELFF.

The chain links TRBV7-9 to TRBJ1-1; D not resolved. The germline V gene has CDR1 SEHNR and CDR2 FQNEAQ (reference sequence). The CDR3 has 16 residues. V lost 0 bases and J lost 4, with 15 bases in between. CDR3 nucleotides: TGTGCCAGCAGCTTAGCCCGGGCCCGCCGGGGCACTGAAGCTTTCTTT. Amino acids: CASSLARARRGTEAFF.

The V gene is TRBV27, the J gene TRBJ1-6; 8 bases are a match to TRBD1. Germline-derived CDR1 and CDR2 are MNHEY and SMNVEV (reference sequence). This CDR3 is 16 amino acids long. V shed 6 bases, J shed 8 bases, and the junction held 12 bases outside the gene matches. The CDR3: CASSERIDRGYSPLHF. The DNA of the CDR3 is TGTGCCAGCAGCGAACGAATTGACAGGGGATATTCACCCCTCCACTTT.

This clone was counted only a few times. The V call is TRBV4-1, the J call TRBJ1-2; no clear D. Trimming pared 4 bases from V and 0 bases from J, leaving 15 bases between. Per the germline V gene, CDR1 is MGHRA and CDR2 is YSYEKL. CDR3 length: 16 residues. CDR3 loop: CASSLWVTRANYGYTF. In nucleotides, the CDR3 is TGCGCCAGCAGCCTTTGGGTGACAAGAGCTAACTATGGCTACACCTTC.

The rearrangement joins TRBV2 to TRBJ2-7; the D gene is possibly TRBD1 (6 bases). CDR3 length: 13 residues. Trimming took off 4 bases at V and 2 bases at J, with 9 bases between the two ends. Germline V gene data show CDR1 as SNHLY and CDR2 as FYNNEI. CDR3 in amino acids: CASSGQATYEQYF. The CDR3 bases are TGTGCCAGCAGTGGACAGGCAACCTACGAGCAGTACTTC.

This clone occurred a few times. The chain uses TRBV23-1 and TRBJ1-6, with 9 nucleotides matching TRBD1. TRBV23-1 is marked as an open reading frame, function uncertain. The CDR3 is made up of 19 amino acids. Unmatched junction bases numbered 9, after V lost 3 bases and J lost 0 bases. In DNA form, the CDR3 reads TGCGCCAGCAGTCACGCCGGGACAGGGTTCGGCTCCTATAATTCACCCCTCCACTTT. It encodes CASSHAGTGFGSYNSPLHF.

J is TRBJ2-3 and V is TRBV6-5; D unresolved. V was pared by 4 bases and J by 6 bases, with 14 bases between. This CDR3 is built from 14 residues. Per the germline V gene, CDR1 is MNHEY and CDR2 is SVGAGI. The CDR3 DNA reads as TGTGCCAGCAGTTCCTATCGACGGGTGGATACGCAGTATTTT. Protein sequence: CASSSYRRVDTQYF.

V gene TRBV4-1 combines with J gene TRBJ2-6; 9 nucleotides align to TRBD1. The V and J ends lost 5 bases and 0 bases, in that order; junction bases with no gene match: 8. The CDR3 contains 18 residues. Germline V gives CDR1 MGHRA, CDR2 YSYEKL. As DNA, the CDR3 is TGCGCCAGCAGCAATACCGGGACAGGGCGCTCTGGGGCCAACGTCCTGACTTTC. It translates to CASSNTGTGRSGANVLTF.